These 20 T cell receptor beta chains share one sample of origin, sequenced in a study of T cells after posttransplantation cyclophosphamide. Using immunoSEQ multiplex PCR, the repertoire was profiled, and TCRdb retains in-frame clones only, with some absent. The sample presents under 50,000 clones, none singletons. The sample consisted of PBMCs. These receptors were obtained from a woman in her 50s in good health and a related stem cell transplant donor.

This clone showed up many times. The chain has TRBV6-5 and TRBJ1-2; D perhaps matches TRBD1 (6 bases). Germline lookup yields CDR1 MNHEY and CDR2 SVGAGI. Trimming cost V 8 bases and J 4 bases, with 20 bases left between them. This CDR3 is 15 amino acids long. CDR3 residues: CASWAPQGKTYGYTF. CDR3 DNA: TGTGCCAGCTGGGCCCCTCAGGGGAAGACCTATGGCTACACCTTC.

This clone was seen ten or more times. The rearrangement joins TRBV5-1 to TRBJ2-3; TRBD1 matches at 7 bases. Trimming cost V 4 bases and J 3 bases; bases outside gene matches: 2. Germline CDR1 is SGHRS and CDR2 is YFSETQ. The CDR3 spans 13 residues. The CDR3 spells CASSMTGTDTQYF. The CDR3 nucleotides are TGCGCCAGCAGCATGACAGGGACAGATACGCAGTATTTT.

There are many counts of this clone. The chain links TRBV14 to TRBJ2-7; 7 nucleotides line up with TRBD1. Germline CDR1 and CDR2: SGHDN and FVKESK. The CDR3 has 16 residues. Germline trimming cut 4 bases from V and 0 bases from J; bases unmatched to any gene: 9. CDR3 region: CASSPSGQARSYEQYF. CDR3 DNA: TGTGCCAGCAGCCCGAGTGGACAGGCCCGCTCCTACGAGCAGTACTTC.

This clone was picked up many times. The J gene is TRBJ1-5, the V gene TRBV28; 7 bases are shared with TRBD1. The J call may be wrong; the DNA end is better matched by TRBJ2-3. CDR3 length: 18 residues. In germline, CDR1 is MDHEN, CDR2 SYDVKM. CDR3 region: CASSLPGGFTQGNQPQYF. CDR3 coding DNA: TGTGCCAGCAGTTTACCAGGGGGATTCACCCAGGGCAATCAGCCCCAGTATTTT.

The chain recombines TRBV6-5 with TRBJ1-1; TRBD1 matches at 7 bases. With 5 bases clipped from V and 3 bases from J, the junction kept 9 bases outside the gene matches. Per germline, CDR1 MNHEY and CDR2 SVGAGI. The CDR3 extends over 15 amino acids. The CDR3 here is CASSGWTTGDTEAFF. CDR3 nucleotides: TGTGCCAGCAGTGGATGGACCACAGGGGACACTGAAGCTTTCTTT.

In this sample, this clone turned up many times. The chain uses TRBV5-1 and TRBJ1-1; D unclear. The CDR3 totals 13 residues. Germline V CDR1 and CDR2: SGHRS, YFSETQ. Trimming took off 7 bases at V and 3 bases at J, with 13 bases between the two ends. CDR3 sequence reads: CASGPQVDTEAFF. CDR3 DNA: TGCGCCAGCGGTCCCCAGGTCGACACTGAAGCTTTCTTT.

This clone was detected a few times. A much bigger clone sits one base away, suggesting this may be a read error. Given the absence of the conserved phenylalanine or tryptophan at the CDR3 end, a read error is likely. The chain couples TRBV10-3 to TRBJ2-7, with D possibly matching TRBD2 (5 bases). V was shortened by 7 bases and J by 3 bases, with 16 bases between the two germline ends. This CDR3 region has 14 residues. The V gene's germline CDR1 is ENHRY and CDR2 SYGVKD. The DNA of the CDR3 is TGTGCCATCAAAACCGGACTTGATAACTACGAGCAGTACCTC. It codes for CAIKTGLDNYEQYL.

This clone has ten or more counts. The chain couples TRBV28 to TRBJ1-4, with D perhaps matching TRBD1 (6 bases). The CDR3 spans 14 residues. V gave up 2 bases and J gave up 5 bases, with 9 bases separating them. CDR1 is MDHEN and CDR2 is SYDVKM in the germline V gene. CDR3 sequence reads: CASSLHTGNEKLFF. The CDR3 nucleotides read TGTGCCAGCAGTTTACATACAGGGAATGAAAAACTGTTTTTT.

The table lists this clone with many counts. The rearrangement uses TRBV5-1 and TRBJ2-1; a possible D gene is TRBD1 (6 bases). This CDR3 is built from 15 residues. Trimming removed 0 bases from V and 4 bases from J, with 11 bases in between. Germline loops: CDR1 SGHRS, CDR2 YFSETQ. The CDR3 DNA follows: TGCGCCAGCAGCTTGGGGGGGCAACTTTACAATGAGCAGTTCTTC. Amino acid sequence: CASSLGGQLYNEQFF.

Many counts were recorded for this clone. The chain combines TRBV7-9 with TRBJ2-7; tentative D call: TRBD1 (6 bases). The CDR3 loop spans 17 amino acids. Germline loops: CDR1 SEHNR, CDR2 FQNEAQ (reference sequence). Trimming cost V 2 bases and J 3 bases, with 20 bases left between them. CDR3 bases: TGTGCCAGCAGCTTATTTAATAGCCAGGGGAGTTTCTACGAGCAGTACTTC. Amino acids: CASSLFNSQGSFYEQYF.

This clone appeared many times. CDR3 loop: CASSVNGGGAAGELFF. For the CDR3, the DNA is TGTGCCAGCAGCGTAAATGGCGGGGGGGCCGCCGGGGAGCTGTTTTTT. This chain joins TRBV9 and TRBJ2-2; 9 bases are a match to TRBD2. CDR1 is SGDLS and CDR2 is YYNGEE in the germline V gene. J lost 6 bases, V lost 1 base, and 7 bases had no gene match. The CDR3 length is 16 residues.

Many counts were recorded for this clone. CDR3: CASSSPSGGRNTIYF. CDR3 nucleotides: TGTGCCAGCAGTTCCCCCTCGGGCGGGAGAAACACCATATATTTT. The rearrangement uses TRBV28 and TRBJ1-3; D remains unclear. V dropped 4 bases and J dropped 5 bases, with 15 bases sitting between them. This CDR3 has 15 residues. Per the germline V gene, CDR1 is MDHEN and CDR2 is SYDVKM.

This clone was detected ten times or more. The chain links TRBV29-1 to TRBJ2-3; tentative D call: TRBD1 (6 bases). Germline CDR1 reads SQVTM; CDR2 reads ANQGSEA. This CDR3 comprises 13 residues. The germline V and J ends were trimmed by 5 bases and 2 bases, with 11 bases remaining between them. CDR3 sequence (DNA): TGCAGCGTTAAGACAGGCAACACAGATACGCAGTATTTT. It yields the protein CSVKTGNTDTQYF.

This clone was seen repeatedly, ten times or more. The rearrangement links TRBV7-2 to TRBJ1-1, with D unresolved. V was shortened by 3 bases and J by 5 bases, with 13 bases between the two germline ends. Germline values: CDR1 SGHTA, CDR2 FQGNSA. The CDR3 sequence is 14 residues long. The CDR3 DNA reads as TGTGCCAGCAGCTTGGAACCCGGGAAAACTGAAGCTTTCTTT. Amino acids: CASSLEPGKTEAFF.

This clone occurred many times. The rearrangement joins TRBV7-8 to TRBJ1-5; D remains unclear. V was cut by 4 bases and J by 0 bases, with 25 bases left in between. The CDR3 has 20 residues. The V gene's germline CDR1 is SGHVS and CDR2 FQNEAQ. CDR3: CASSSLRMSIIRYSNQPQHF. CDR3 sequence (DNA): TGTGCCAGCAGCTCCCTGAGGATGTCAATTATACGGTATAGCAATCAGCCCCAGCATTTT.

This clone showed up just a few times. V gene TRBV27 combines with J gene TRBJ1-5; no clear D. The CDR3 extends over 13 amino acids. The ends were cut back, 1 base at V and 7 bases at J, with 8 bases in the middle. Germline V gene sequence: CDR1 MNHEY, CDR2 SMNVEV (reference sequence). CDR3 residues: CASSLYKLQPQHF. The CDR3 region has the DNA TGTGCCAGCAGTTTATATAAATTGCAGCCCCAGCATTTT.

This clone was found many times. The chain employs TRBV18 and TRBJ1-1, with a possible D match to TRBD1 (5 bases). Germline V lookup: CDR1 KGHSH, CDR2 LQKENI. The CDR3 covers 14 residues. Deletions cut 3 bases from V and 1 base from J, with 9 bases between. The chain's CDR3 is CASSPRTTNTEAFF. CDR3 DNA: TGTGCCAGCTCACCTAGGACAACGAACACTGAAGCTTTCTTT.

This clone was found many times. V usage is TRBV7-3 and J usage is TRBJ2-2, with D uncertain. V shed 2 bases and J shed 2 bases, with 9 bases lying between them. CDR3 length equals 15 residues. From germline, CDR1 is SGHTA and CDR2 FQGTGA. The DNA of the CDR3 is TGTGCCAGCAGCTTACACGGGTTTAACACCGGGGAGCTGTTTTTT. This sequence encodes CASSLHGFNTGELFF.

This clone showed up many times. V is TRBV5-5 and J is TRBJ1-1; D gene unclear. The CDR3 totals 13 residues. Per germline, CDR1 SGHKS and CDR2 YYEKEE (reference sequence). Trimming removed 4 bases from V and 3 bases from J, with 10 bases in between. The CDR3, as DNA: TGTGCCAGCAGCACCGAGGGAGACACTGAAGCTTTCTTT. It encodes CASSTEGDTEAFF.

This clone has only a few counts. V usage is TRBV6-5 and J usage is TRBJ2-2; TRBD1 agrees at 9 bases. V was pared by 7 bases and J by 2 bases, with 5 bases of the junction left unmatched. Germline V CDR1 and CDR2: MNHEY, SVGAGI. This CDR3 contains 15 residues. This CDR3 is CASNPGQGNTGELFF. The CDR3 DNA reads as TGTGCCAGCAATCCGGGACAGGGTAACACCGGGGAGCTGTTTTTT.